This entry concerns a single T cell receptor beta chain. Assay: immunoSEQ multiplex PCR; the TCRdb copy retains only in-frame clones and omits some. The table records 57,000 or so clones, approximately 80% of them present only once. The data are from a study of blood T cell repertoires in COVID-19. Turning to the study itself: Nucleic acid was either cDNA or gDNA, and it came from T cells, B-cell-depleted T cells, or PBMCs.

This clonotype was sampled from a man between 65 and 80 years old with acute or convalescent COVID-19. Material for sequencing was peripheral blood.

In nucleotides, the CDR3 is TGCAGTGCTCTCCTAGGAGATACGCAGTATTTT. Amino acid sequence: CSALLGDTQYF. The chain employs TRBV20-1 and TRBJ2-3, with no clear D. The CDR3 is 11 amino acids. Trimming removed 5 bases at V and 5 bases at J, with 8 bases between. Germline lookup yields CDR1 DFQATT and CDR2 SNEGSKA (reference sequence).